This TCR beta chain was documented in a study of shared T cell receptors in the human thymus. This clone was seen more than once but under ten times. Some clones are missing from TCRdb's copy, which holds only in-frame ones; the method was immunoSEQ multiplex PCR. The sample comprises 640,000 or so clones, around 87% of which are singletons, and over 0.008% rests with the top ten. The CDR3 loop spans 16 amino acids. Germline CDR1 and CDR2: SGDLS and YYNGEE. Trimming removed 5 bases from V and 4 bases from J, with 18 bases in between. These data were likewise used in another study, on human thymus T cells. That paper notes: Donation came from healthy Finnish infants having corrective surgery for congenital heart defects. The thymus tissue came from resections taken during corrective heart surgery. Seemingly biased V and J gene usage marked thymic and blood repertoires.

This clonotype was obtained from a boy under two years old with a congenital heart defect. The V gene is TRBV9, the J gene TRBJ2-2; a possible D gene is TRBD1 (6 bases). Sequenced input: thymocytes. DNA for the CDR3: TGTGCCAGCAGTGATACACAGGGTGGGGGCACCGGGGAGCTGTTTTTT. Translating gives CASSDTQGGGTGELFF.